These 16 T cell receptor beta chains were all obtained from the same sample, sequenced in a study of identifying expanded T cells in peripheral blood. Clones were read by immunoSEQ multiplex PCR, and TCRdb kept only the in-frame ones, dropping some. The sample lists 95,000 to 100,000 clones; around 88% were seen once. Sequencing was performed on blood. The receptors derive from a person aged 18-70 years in good health.

The V gene is TRBV4-3, the J gene TRBJ2-6; perhaps TRBD2 as D (6 bases). Germline V gene data show CDR1 as LGHNA and CDR2 as YSLEER. V was shortened by 4 bases and J by 2 bases, with 12 bases between the two germline ends. CDR3 length: 16 amino acids. CDR3 region: CASSPSSGAGANVLTF. CDR3 sequence (DNA): TGCGCCAGCAGCCCATCATCGGGGGCTGGGGCCAACGTCCTGACTTTC.

This clone was found once. The V and J genes are TRBV2 and TRBJ1-6; D is unclear. CDR1 SNHLY and CDR2 FYNNEI come from the germline V gene. V lost 7 bases, J lost 7 bases, and 20 bases lay in between. The CDR3 length is 16 residues. CDR3 in DNA: TGTGCCAGCACCAGCGCCAGGACGTTCGGCAATTCACCCCTCCACTTT. Encoded protein: CASTSARTFGNSPLHF.

The chain joins TRBV2 to TRBJ1-2; possible D gene TRBD1, 6 bases. V gave up 2 bases and J gave up 6 bases, with 16 bases separating them. Germline V gives CDR1 SNHLY, CDR2 FYNNEI. The CDR3 has 15 residues. CDR3 sequence: CASSESWGGADGYTF. The CDR3, as DNA: TGTGCCAGCAGTGAATCCTGGGGGGGCGCGGATGGCTACACCTTC.

This chain connects TRBV4-3 to TRBJ2-3; 7 nucleotides agree with TRBD2. Unmatched junction bases numbered 11, after V lost 4 bases and J lost 4 bases. CDR1 LGHNA and CDR2 YSLEER come from the germline V gene. CDR3 length: 16 amino acids. The CDR3 coding sequence is TGCGCCAGCAGCCCAATGGGGCAGGGAGGGTCAGATACGCAGTATTTT. It yields the protein CASSPMGQGGSDTQYF.

This chain links TRBV7-2 with TRBJ2-5; D unclear. The CDR3 loop spans 12 amino acids. CDR1 is SGHTA and CDR2 is FQGNSA in the germline V gene. Trimming shortened V by 4 bases and J by 5 bases, and 8 bases separated the two germline ends. The CDR3 region is CASSSKRETQYF. In DNA form, the CDR3 reads TGTGCCAGCAGCTCAAAAAGGGAGACCCAGTACTTC.

V is TRBV20-1 and J is TRBJ2-7; no clear D gene. CDR1 DFQATT and CDR2 SNEGSKA come from the germline V gene (reference sequence). The V end was cut by 5 bases, the J end by 2 bases, with 4 bases between. The CDR3 is made up of 10 amino acids. In DNA form, the CDR3 reads TGCAGTGCTGCTGCCTACGAGCAGTACTTC. It is translated as CSAAAYEQYF.

The chain joins TRBV28 to TRBJ2-3; D is ambiguous. V dropped 5 bases and J dropped 2 bases, with 17 bases sitting between them. The CDR3 extends over 16 amino acids. From germline, CDR1 is MDHEN and CDR2 SYDVKM. In DNA, the CDR3 is TGTGCCAGCAGTCCCCCGCCCGCCCGGTTCACAGATACGCAGTATTTT. Translating it yields CASSPPPARFTDTQYF.

This chain links TRBV10-3 with TRBJ1-4; 7 bases are a match to TRBD1. Looked up from germline, CDR1 is ENHRY and CDR2 is SYGVKD. The CDR3 contains 14 residues. V was pared by 5 bases and J by 6 bases, with 6 bases of the junction left unmatched. CDR3 DNA sequence: TGTGCCATCAGTCCAGGGGGGCCAGATGAAAAACTGTTTTTT. Encoded protein: CAISPGGPDEKLFF.

The CDR3: CASSQSGTRAEAFF. CDR3 DNA: TGCGCCAGCAGCCAGTCTGGGACCCGTGCTGAAGCTTTCTTT. This chain connects TRBV4-3 to TRBJ1-1, with D possibly being TRBD1 (5 bases). Trimming took off 3 bases at V and 6 bases at J, with 14 bases between the two ends. CDR3 length equals 14 residues. Germline values: CDR1 LGHNA, CDR2 YSLEER.

Concerning this clone itself: One end of the junction varies from germline; a read error may be responsible. V and J are TRBV4-2 and TRBJ2-7; possibly TRBD2 for D (6 bases). This CDR3 spans 12 amino acids. Germline CDR1 is LGHNA and CDR2 is YNFKEQ. CDR3 protein: CASSQDWGVRNF. DNA for the CDR3: TGTGCCAGCAGCCAAGATTGGGGGGTCAGGAACTTC.

This chain connects TRBV10-1 to TRBJ1-2; tentative D call: TRBD1 (5 bases). V lost 3 bases and J lost 1, with 12 bases in between. This CDR3 contains 15 residues. The germline CDR1 and CDR2 sequences are WNHNN and SYGVQD (reference sequence). DNA for the CDR3: TGCGCCAGCAGTGAAAGAACGGGGCTTAACTATGGCTACACCTTC. Translating it yields CASSERTGLNYGYTF.

Here the CDR3 DNA reads TGTGCCAGCAGCTTAACTAGCAATGAGCAGTTCTTC. This sequence encodes CASSLTSNEQFF. This chain connects TRBV7-2 to TRBJ2-1; possible D gene TRBD2, 5 bases. Germline lookup yields CDR1 SGHTA and CDR2 FQGNSA. With 2 bases removed from V and 6 bases from J, the gap between germline ends came to 5 bases. This CDR3 has 12 amino acids.

V gene TRBV7-2 combines with J gene TRBJ1-2; tentative D call: TRBD1 (6 bases). V lost 5 bases and J 4 bases, leaving 23 bases between the germline ends. This CDR3 comprises 17 residues. Germline CDR1 is SGHTA and CDR2 is FQGNSA. This CDR3 reads CASSQPPRSTGLYGYTF. The CDR3, as DNA: TGTGCCAGCAGCCAACCCCCCAGATCGACAGGTCTCTATGGCTACACCTTC.

The CDR3 DNA is TGTGCCAGCAGCGGGGGGGGACAGCCCCGCTATGGCTACACCTTC. It specifies CASSGGGQPRYGYTF. V usage is TRBV5-4 and J usage is TRBJ1-2, with 7 nucleotides matching TRBD1. CDR1 and CDR2 (germline): SGHNT, YYREEE (reference sequence). The CDR3 length is 15 residues. V gave up 4 bases and J gave up 4 bases; unmatched junction bases: 10.

The V call is TRBV28, the J call TRBJ2-2; 7 bases are shared with TRBD1. This CDR3 region has 15 residues. The ends lost 6 bases at V and 7 bases at J; junction bases unmatched: 11. In germline, CDR1 is MDHEN, CDR2 SYDVKM. CDR3 loop: CASRFARRGIGELFF. DNA of the CDR3: TGTGCCAGCAGATTTGCACGCAGGGGGATCGGGGAGCTGTTTTTT.

This clone turned up a few times. J is TRBJ1-1 and V is TRBV5-5; D uncertain. Per the germline V gene, CDR1 is SGHKS and CDR2 is YYEKEE (reference sequence). The CDR3 runs 11 residues. Trimming removed 4 bases at V and 6 bases at J, with 7 bases between. The CDR3 region has the DNA TGTGCCAGCAGCCATGGCCCTGAAGCTTTCTTT. This codes for CASSHGPEAFF.